This is a list of T cell receptor beta chains from one sample in a study of cytomegalovirus exposure and HLA in healthy donors. Assay: immunoSEQ multiplex PCR; the TCRdb copy retains only in-frame clones and omits some. This table holds roughly 130,000 clones, roughly 78% found once. The specimen was PBMCs. The receptors originated from a male donor in good health and CMV-seronegative. Each CDR3 is given with its conserved first and last residue. Fields, in order: J gene, clone size, V gene, D gene, CDR3 length, CDR3 protein, CDR3 DNA. The D gene is left open where the match is weak. Clone sizes are given selectively: once, few, many, or a class where the clone is expanded.

J: TRBJ2-5; size: once; V: TRBV6-1; D: .; length: 14; CDR3: CASSENRGQETQYF; DNA: TGTGCCAGCAGTGAAAACCGGGGCCAAGAGACCCAGTACTTC
J: TRBJ2-1; size: .; V: TRBV19; D: TRBD2; length: 16; CDR3: CASSRSGASSYNEQFF; DNA: TGTGCCAGTAGTCGTAGCGGGGCGAGCTCCTACAATGAGCAGTTCTTC
J: TRBJ2-6; size: .; V: TRBV10-3; D: .; length: 18; CDR3: CATNYRGIPSSGANVLTF; DNA: TGTGCCACCAACTACAGAGGGATCCCCTCCTCTGGGGCCAACGTCCTGACTTTC
J: TRBJ1-2; size: .; V: TRBV6-1; D: .; length: 15; CDR3: CASSEGVGGRYGYTF; DNA: TGTGCCAGCAGTGAAGGGGTGGGGGGACGCTATGGCTACACCTTC
J: TRBJ2-1; size: .; V: TRBV27; D: .; length: 13; CDR3: CASSPDYEGEQFF; DNA: TGCGCCAGCAGCCCGGACTATGAAGGAGAGCAGTTCTTC
J: TRBJ2-7; size: few; V: TRBV27; D: .; length: 12; CDR3: CASSSQGREQYF; DNA: TGTGCCAGCAGTTCACAGGGACGCGAGCAGTACTTC
J: TRBJ1-5; size: .; V: TRBV19; D: TRBD1; length: 16; CDR3: CASSMSLWTGDQPQHF; DNA: TGTGCCAGTAGTATGTCCCTCTGGACAGGGGATCAGCCCCAGCATTTT
J: TRBJ1-3; size: few; V: TRBV28; D: TRBD1; length: 15; CDR3: CASSPTGLGGNTIYF; DNA: TGTGCCAGCAGTCCGACAGGGTTGGGAGGAAACACCATATATTTT
J: TRBJ1-5; size: .; V: TRBV6-1; D: .; length: 16; CDR3: CASSESGQTLNQPQHF; DNA: TGTGCCAGCAGTGAATCAGGTCAGACCCTCAATCAGCCCCAGCATTTT
J: TRBJ1-5; size: once; V: TRBV5-1; D: .; length: 14; CDR3: CASSLDARNQPQHF; DNA: TGCGCCAGCAGCTTGGACGCCAGAAATCAGCCCCAGCATTTT
J: TRBJ2-1; size: .; V: TRBV10-2; D: .; length: 14; CDR3: CASSARGSYNEQFF; DNA: TGCGCCAGCAGTGCCCGGGGCTCCTACAATGAGCAGTTCTTC
J: TRBJ2-7; size: .; V: TRBV5-5; D: TRBD2; length: 16; CDR3: CASSPSGLAGVYEQYF; DNA: TGTGCCAGCAGCCCCTCGGGACTAGCGGGAGTCTACGAGCAGTACTTC
J: TRBJ2-7; size: once; V: TRBV18; D: .; length: 13; CDR3: CASSAGSPSEQYF; DNA: TGTGCCAGCTCGGCCGGGAGCCCCTCCGAGCAGTACTTC
J: TRBJ1-1; size: .; V: TRBV30; D: .; length: 15; CDR3: CAWSGRVRVNTEAFF; DNA: TGTGCCTGGAGTGGCAGGGTAAGGGTGAACACTGAAGCTTTCTTT
J: TRBJ1-1; size: few; V: TRBV14; D: .; length: 15; CDR3: CASSQDQDRWTEAFF; DNA: TGTGCCAGCAGCCAAGATCAAGATAGATGGACTGAAGCTTTCTTT
J: TRBJ1-3; size: .; V: TRBV13; D: .; length: 16; CDR3: CASSSAGTVSGNTIYF; DNA: TGTGCCAGCAGCTCAGCGGGGACCGTCTCTGGAAACACCATATATTTT
J: TRBJ1-6; size: .; V: TRBV30; D: .; length: 16; CDR3: CAWSRTISSYNSPLHF; DNA: TGTGCCTGGAGTCGGACAATAAGCTCCTATAATTCACCCCTCCACTTT
J: TRBJ1-4; size: .; V: TRBV7-2; D: .; length: 14; CDR3: CASSPQGNGEKLFF; DNA: TGTGCCAGCAGCCCACAGGGCAATGGCGAAAAACTGTTTTTT
J: TRBJ2-7; size: once; V: TRBV5-1; D: .; length: 14; CDR3: CASSLGLPAYEQYF; DNA: TGCGCCAGCAGCTTGGGACTACCCGCCTACGAGCAGTACTTC
J: TRBJ1-3; size: .; V: TRBV7-2; D: TRBD1; length: 16; CDR3: CASSLAPGTVGNTIYF; DNA: TGTGCCAGCAGCTTAGCCCCCGGGACAGTTGGAAACACCATATATTTT
J: TRBJ2-7; size: once; V: TRBV6-6; D: .; length: 11; CDR3: CASSSDNEQYF; DNA: TGTGCCAGCAGTTCCGACAACGAGCAGTACTTC
J: TRBJ2-7; size: .; V: TRBV15; D: TRBD1; length: 14; CDR3: CASSGQGRPYEQYF; DNA: TGTGCCAGCTCAGGACAGGGCCGGCCCTACGAGCAGTACTTC
J: TRBJ1-1; size: .; V: TRBV9; D: .; length: 16; CDR3: CASRSPGGGGNTEAFF; DNA: TGTGCCAGCAGAAGCCCTGGTGGGGGGGGCAACACTGAAGCTTTCTTT
J: TRBJ1-2; size: .; V: TRBV7-9; D: TRBD1; length: 15; CDR3: CSSGTGALGNYGYTF; DNA: TGTTCCAGCGGCACAGGGGCGCTGGGGAACTATGGCTACACCTTC
J: TRBJ2-7; size: .; V: TRBV28; D: .; length: 18; CDR3: CASSRAVPSAAYSYEQYF; DNA: TGTGCCAGCAGCCGAGCTGTCCCCTCTGCCGCCTACTCCTACGAGCAGTACTTC
J: TRBJ2-1; size: .; V: TRBV5-1; D: .; length: 13; CDR3: CASRPRQGGEQFF; DNA: TGCGCCAGCAGACCAAGACAAGGGGGTGAGCAGTTCTTC
J: TRBJ2-7; size: .; V: TRBV2; D: .; length: 14; CDR3: CASSRDKASYEQYF; DNA: TGTGCCAGCAGCCGGGACAAAGCCTCCTACGAGCAGTACTTC
J: TRBJ2-4; size: .; V: TRBV5-5; D: .; length: 19; CDR3: CASSPNASPFSLAKNIQYF; DNA: TGTGCCAGCAGCCCCAACGCGAGTCCTTTCTCCTTAGCCAAAAACATTCAGTACTTC
J: TRBJ2-7; size: .; V: TRBV6-1; D: TRBD1; length: 13; CDR3: CASSPGQVYEQYF; DNA: TGTGCCAGCAGTCCGGGACAGGTCTACGAGCAGTACTTC
J: TRBJ2-7; size: .; V: TRBV29-1; D: TRBD1; length: 14; CDR3: CSVKPDRANNEQYF; DNA: TGCAGCGTAAAACCGGACAGGGCAAACAACGAGCAGTACTTC
J: TRBJ2-1; size: .; V: TRBV7-3; D: TRBD2; length: 14; CDR3: CASSLSGGRNEQFF; DNA: TGTGCCAGCAGCTTGTCGGGGGGGCGCAATGAGCAGTTCTTC
J: TRBJ2-2; size: .; V: TRBV9; D: TRBD2; length: 16; CDR3: CASSATTSGNTGELFF; DNA: TGTGCCAGCAGCGCAACGACTAGCGGTAACACCGGGGAGCTGTTTTTT
J: TRBJ1-5; size: .; V: TRBV10-3; D: .; length: 15; CDR3: CAISDIKNSNQPQHF; DNA: TGTGCCATCAGTGATATTAAAAATAGCAATCAGCCCCAGCATTTT
J: TRBJ2-2; size: .; V: TRBV4-1; D: .; length: 18; CDR3: CASSQVIPRVAGTGELFF; DNA: TGCGCCAGCAGCCAAGTTATTCCCCGGGTTGCGGGGACCGGGGAGCTGTTTTTT
J: TRBJ1-1; size: .; V: TRBV6-5; D: .; length: 16; CDR3: CASSYFRGSMNTEAFF; DNA: TGTGCCAGCAGTTACTTCCGGGGTAGCATGAACACTGAAGCTTTCTTT
J: TRBJ2-7; size: .; V: TRBV7-9; D: TRBD1; length: 14; CDR3: CASSLGQVSYEQYF; DNA: TGTGCCAGCAGCTTGGGACAGGTCTCCTACGAGCAGTACTTC
J: TRBJ1-5; size: .; V: TRBV27; D: .; length: 14; CDR3: CASSYAPRGQPQHF; DNA: TGTGCCAGCAGTTACGCCCCCCGAGGGCAGCCCCAGCATTTT
J: TRBJ1-1; size: .; V: TRBV6-5; D: .; length: 14; CDR3: CASSRGGGRTEAFF; DNA: TGTGCCAGCAGTAGAGGGGGGGGGAGGACTGAAGCTTTCTTT
J: TRBJ2-1; size: .; V: TRBV5-4; D: .; length: 13; CDR3: CAISLQGSNEQFF; DNA: TGTGCCATCTCCCTTCAGGGTTCCAATGAGCAGTTCTTC
J: TRBJ1-1; size: .; V: TRBV27; D: .; length: 15; CDR3: CASILQGRAGTEAFF; DNA: TGTGCCAGCATCCTACAGGGTCGTGCCGGCACTGAAGCTTTCTTT
J: TRBJ1-5; size: .; V: TRBV21-1; D: .; length: 17; CDR3: CASRTGPRSYSNQPQHF; DNA: TGTGCCAGCAGGACAGGCCCCCGAAGTTACAGCAATCAGCCCCAGCATTTT
J: TRBJ1-5; size: .; V: TRBV7-2; D: .; length: 16; CDR3: CASSSRGGPGNQPQHF; DNA: TGTGCCAGCAGCTCGCGGGGGGGTCCGGGCAATCAGCCCCAGCATTTT
J: TRBJ2-3; size: .; V: TRBV27; D: .; length: 16; CDR3: CASTYSFLDWGDTQYF; DNA: TGTGCCAGCACATATTCGTTCCTGGACTGGGGAGATACGCAGTATTTT
J: TRBJ2-1; size: .; V: TRBV9; D: TRBD2; length: 15; CDR3: CASSATSGGPNEQFF; DNA: TGTGCCAGCAGCGCAACTAGCGGGGGACCCAATGAGCAGTTCTTC
J: TRBJ2-5; size: .; V: TRBV2; D: .; length: 12; CDR3: CASSGVQETQYF; DNA: TGTGCCAGCAGTGGAGTCCAAGAGACCCAGTACTTC
J: TRBJ1-3; size: .; V: TRBV6-1; D: .; length: 15; CDR3: CASSEEDSSGNTIYF; DNA: TGTGCCAGCAGTGAAGAGGACAGCTCTGGAAACACCATATATTTT
J: TRBJ2-7; size: .; V: TRBV6-5; D: TRBD1; length: 15; CDR3: CASSYDAGGYYEQYF; DNA: TGTGCCAGCAGTTACGACGCAGGGGGCTATTACGAGCAGTACTTC
J: TRBJ2-6; size: .; V: TRBV6-5; D: .; length: 16; CDR3: CASSSLADSGANVLTF; DNA: TGTGCCAGCAGTTCCCTGGCGGACTCTGGGGCCAACGTCCTGACTTTC
J: TRBJ1-1; size: .; V: TRBV7-8; D: .; length: 17; CDR3: CASSLFVTGLLNTEAFF; DNA: TGTGCCAGCAGCTTATTTGTCACGGGGTTACTGAACACTGAAGCTTTCTTT
J: TRBJ2-1; size: .; V: TRBV5-1; D: TRBD2; length: 15; CDR3: CASSDRLASYNEQFF; DNA: TGCGCCAGCAGCGACCGACTAGCCTCCTACAATGAGCAGTTCTTC
J: TRBJ2-7; size: .; V: TRBV5-1; D: TRBD1; length: 16; CDR3: CASSSQTGAGLYEQYF; DNA: TGCGCCAGCAGCTCGCAGACAGGGGCGGGGTTGTACGAGCAGTACTTC
J: TRBJ2-3; size: .; V: TRBV10-2; D: .; length: 13; CDR3: CASSEGGGREEYF; DNA: TGCGCCAGCAGTGAGGGGGGGGGCAGGGAAGAGTATTTT
J: TRBJ1-2; size: .; V: TRBV4-3; D: TRBD1; length: 15; CDR3: CASSQEPGTGWGYTF; DNA: TGCGCCAGCAGCCAAGAGCCGGGGACAGGGTGGGGCTACACCTTC
J: TRBJ1-4; size: .; V: TRBV6-5; D: .; length: 13; CDR3: CASRDTGGEKLFF; DNA: TGTGCCAGCAGAGATACGGGTGGGGAAAAACTGTTTTTT